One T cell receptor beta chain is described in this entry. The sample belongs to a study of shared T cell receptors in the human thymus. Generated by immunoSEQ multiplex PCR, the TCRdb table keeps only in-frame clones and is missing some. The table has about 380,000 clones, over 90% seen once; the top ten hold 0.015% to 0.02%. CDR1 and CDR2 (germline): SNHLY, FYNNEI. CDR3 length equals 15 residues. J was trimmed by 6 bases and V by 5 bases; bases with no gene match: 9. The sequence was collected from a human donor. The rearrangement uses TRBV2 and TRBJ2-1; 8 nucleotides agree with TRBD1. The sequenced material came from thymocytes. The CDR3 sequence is CASSIPGQVVNEQFF. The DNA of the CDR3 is TGTGCCAGCAGTATCCCGGGACAGGTGGTCAATGAGCAGTTCTTC.